This TCR beta chain emerged from a study of blood T cell repertoires in COVID-19. The CDR3 is 14 residues long. In germline, CDR1 is SGHNT, CDR2 YENEEA. V shed 5 bases, J shed 9 bases, and the junction held 10 bases outside the gene matches. Authors' analysis steps: Reference gene primer amplification gave nucleated cell count estimates. Data came from immunoSEQ multiplex PCR; TCRdb stores just in-frame clones and leaves some out. V and J calls and clone size are given by that table; D and trimming were obtained from the DNA. Among approximately 200,000 clones listed, roughly 77% were seen once. This chain connects TRBV11-3 to TRBJ1-1; 9 bases align to TRBD1. Sequencing was carried out using peripheral blood. The sequence came from a woman of 80 years or more with COVID-19, enrolled during active disease. In nucleotides, the CDR3 is TGTGCCAGCAGCCCCGGACAGGGGTCTGGTAAAGCTTTCTTT. Its translation: CASSPGQGSGKAFF.